The 2 T cell receptor beta chains reported below all come from one sample, sequenced in a study of T cells in Graves' hyperthyroidism and ophthalmopathy. Amplification of TCR beta CDR3 regions used RNA as the template. Researchers ran a first-round RT-PCR on the TCR CDR3 using the HTBI primer set. Each CDR3 protein is one row after TCRdb ran MiXCR on the multiplex PCR reads. Of about 590,000 distinct CDR3 sequences in the sample, about 15% are singletons; the top ten hold about 7%. Material: blood. The receptors stem from a woman aged 25 to 39 with Graves' hyperthyroidism.

This chain uses TRBV6-2 or TRBV6-3 with TRBJ2-7; 7 nucleotides match TRBD2. Trimming at V came to 0 bases and at J to 3 bases, leaving 2 bases not matched to a gene. The CDR3 consists of 14 residues. Germline V gene sequence: CDR1 MNHEY, CDR2 SVGEGT. The CDR3 DNA is TGTGCCAGCAGTTACTCGGGACTAAGCTACGAGCAGTACTTC. It encodes CASSYSGLSYEQYF.

In its sample, this clonotype was seen many times. CDR3 in amino acids: CASSLSTKGGEQYF. Here the CDR3 DNA reads TGTGCCAGCAGCTTATCGACAAAGGGGGGCGAGCAGTACTTC. The chain employs TRBV7-9 and TRBJ2-7; D might be TRBD1 or TRBD2, each matching 6 bases. The CDR3 loop spans 14 amino acids. Trimming cost V 2 bases and J 6 bases, with 14 bases left between them. The germline gives CDR1 SEHNR, CDR2 FQNEAQ (reference sequence).